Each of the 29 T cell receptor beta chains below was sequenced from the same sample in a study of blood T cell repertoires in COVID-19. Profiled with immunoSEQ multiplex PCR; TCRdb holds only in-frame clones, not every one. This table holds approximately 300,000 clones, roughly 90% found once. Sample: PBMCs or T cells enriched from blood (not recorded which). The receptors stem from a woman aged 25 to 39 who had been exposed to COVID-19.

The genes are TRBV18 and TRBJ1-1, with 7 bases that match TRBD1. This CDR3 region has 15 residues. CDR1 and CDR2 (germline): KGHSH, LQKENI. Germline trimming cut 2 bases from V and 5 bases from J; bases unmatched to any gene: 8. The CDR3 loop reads CASSPRQGKNTEAFF. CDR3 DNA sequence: TGTGCCAGCTCACCAAGACAGGGTAAGAATACTGAAGCTTTCTTT.

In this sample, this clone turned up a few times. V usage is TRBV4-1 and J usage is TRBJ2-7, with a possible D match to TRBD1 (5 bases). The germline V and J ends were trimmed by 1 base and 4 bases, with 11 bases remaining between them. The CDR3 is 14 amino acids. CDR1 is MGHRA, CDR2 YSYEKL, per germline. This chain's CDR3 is CASSQVDKAYEQYF. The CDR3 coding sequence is TGCGCCAGCAGCCAAGTGGACAAGGCATACGAGCAGTACTTC.

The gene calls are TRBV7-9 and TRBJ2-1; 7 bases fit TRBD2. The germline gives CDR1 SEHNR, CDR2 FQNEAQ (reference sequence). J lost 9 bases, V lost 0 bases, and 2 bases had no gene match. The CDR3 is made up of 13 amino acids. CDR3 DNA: TGTGCCAGCAGCTTAGCAAGCGGGGCTGAGCAGTTCTTC. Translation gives CASSLASGAEQFF. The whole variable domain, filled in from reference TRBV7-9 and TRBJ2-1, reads DTGVSQNPRHKITKRGQNVTFRCDPISEHNRLYWYRQTLGQGPEFLTYFQNEAQLEKSRLLSDRFSAERPKGSFSTLEIQRTEQGDSAMYLCASSLASGAEQFFGPGTRLTVL.

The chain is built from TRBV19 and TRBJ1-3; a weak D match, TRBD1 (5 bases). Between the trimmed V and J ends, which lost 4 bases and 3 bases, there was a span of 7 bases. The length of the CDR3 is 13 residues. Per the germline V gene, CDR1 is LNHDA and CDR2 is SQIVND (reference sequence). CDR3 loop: CASSRQGGNTIYF. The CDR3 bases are TGTGCCAGTAGTAGGCAGGGTGGAAACACCATATATTTT. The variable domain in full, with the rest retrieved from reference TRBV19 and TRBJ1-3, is DGGITQSPKYLFRKEGQNVTLSCEQNLNHDAMYWYRQDPGQGLRLIYYSQIVNDFQKGDIAEGYSVSREKKESFPLTVTSAQKNPTAFYLCASSRQGGNTIYFGEGSWLTVV.

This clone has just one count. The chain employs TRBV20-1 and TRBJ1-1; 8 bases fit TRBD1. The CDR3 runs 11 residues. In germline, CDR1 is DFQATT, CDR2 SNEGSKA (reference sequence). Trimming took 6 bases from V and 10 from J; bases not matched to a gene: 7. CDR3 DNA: TGCAGTGCCCTGGACAGGGCTGGAGCTTTCTTT. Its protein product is CSALDRAGAFF.

The CDR3 sequence is CSVGKGDHNYGYTF. The DNA of the CDR3 is TGCAGCGTTGGTAAAGGGGATCACAACTATGGCTACACCTTC. The chain employs TRBV29-1 and TRBJ1-2, with D tentatively TRBD1 (5 bases). CDR1 and CDR2 (germline): SQVTM, ANQGSEA. There are 14 residues in the CDR3. V lost 4 bases and J 2 bases, leaving 14 bases between the germline ends.

Here the CDR3 reads CASSYSSNVYYGYTF. The CDR3 nucleotides are TGTGCCAGCAGTTACTCGTCGAATGTCTATTACGGCTACACCTTC. The J gene is TRBJ1-2, the V gene TRBV6-5, with D hard to call. Germline-derived CDR1 and CDR2 are MNHEY and SVGAGI. This CDR3 is 15 amino acids long. The V and J ends lost 0 bases and 8 bases respectively, with 16 bases between them.

CDR3 in amino acids: CASSSSGGVRGTDTQYF. CDR3 sequence (DNA): TGCGCCAGCAGCTCGTCAGGGGGCGTTCGTGGCACAGATACGCAGTATTTT. The genes are TRBV5-1 and TRBJ2-3, with TRBD1 matching over 8 bases. Germline assignment: CDR1 SGHRS and CDR2 YFSETQ. J lost 1 base, V lost 3 bases, and 10 bases had no gene match. The CDR3 totals 17 residues.

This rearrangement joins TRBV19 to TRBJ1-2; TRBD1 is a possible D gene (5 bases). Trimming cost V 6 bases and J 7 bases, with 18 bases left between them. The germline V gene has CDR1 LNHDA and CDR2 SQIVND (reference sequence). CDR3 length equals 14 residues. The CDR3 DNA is TGTGCCAGTAGCAGTGACAGTTTATTACGTGGCTACACCTTC. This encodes CASSSDSLLRGYTF.

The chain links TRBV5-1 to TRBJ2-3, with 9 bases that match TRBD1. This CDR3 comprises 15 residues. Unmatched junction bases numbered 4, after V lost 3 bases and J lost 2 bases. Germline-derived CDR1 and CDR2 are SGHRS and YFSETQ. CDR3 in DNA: TGCGCCAGCAGCTCACAGGGGGCCCACACAGATACGCAGTATTTT. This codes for CASSSQGAHTDTQYF.

Here the CDR3 DNA reads TGCGCCAGCAGCCAAGGTCAGGGTCCCACTGAAGCTTTCTTT. Its translation: CASSQGQGPTEAFF. This chain links TRBV4-1 with TRBJ1-1, with a weak D call TRBD1 (5 bases). CDR3 length equals 14 residues. The germline V gene has CDR1 MGHRA and CDR2 YSYEKL. Between the trimmed V and J ends, which lost 1 base and 4 bases, there was a span of 10 bases.

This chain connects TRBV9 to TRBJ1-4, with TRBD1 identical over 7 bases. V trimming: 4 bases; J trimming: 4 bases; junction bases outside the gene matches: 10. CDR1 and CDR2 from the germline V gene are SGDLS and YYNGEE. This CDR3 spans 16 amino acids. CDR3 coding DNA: TGTGCCAGCAGCCAGGGACAGACCAGTAATAATGAAAAACTGTTTTTT. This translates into CASSQGQTSNNEKLFF.

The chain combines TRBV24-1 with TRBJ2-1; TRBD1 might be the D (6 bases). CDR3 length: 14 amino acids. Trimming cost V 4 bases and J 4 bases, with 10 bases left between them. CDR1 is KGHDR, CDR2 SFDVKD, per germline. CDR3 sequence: CATSEDRLYNEQFF. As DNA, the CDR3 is TGTGCCACCAGTGAGGACAGATTGTACAATGAGCAGTTCTTC.

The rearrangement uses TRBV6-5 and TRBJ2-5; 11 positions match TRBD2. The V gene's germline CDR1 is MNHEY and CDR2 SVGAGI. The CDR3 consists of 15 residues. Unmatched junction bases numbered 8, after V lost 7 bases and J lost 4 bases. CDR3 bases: TGTGCCAGCACCATAGCGGGGGGGGCTCGAGAGACCCAGTACTTC. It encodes CASTIAGGARETQYF.

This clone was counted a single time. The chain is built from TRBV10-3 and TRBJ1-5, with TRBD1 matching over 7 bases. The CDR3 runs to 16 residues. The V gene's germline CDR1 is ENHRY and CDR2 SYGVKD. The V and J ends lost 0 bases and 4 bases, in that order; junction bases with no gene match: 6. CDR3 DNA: TGTGCCATCAGTGAGTCCTCGGCAGGGGGAAATCAGCCCCAGCATTTT. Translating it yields CAISESSAGGNQPQHF.

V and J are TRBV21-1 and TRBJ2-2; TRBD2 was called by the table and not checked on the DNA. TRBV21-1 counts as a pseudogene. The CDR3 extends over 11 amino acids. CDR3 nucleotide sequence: TGTGCCAGCGCGTTCGGGGGGGAGCTGTTTTTT. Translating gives CASAFGGELFF.

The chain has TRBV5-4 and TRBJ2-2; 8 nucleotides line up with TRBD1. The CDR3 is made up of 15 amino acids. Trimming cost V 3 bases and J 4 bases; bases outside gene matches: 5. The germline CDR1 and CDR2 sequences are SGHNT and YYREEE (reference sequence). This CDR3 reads CASSWRQGTTGELFF. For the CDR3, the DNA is TGTGCCAGCAGCTGGCGACAGGGGACCACCGGGGAGCTGTTTTTT.

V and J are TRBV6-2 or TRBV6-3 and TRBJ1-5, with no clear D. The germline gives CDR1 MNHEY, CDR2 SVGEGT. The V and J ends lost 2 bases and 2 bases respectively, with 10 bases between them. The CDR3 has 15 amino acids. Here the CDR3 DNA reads TGTGCCAGCAGTTACGAATCGGAGGGCAATCAGCCCCAGCATTTT. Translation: CASSYESEGNQPQHF.

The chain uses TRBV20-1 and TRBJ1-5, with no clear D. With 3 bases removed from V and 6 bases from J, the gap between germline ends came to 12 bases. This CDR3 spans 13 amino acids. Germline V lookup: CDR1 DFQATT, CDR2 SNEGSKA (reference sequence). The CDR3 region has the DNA TGCAGTGCTAGTACCGGGGAACGTCAGCCCCAGCATTTT. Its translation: CSASTGERQPQHF.

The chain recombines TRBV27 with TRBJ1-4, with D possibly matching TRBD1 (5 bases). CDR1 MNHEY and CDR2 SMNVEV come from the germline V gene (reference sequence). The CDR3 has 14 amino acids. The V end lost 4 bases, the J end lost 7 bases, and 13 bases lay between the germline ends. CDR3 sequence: CASSSAGFGEKLFF. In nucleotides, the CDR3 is TGTGCCAGCAGTTCGGCAGGGTTTGGTGAAAAACTGTTTTTT.

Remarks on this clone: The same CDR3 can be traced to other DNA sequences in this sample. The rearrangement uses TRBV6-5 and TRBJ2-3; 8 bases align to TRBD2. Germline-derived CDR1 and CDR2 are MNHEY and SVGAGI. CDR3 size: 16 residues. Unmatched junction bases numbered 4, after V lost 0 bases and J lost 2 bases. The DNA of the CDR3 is TGTGCCAGCAGTTACTCGTCCGGGGGGGCCACAGATACGCAGTATTTT. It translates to CASSYSSGGATDTQYF.

CDR3 sequence: CASSGSVRGYGYTF. The CDR3 DNA reads as TGTGCCAGCAGTGGGTCGGTTCGGGGTTATGGCTACACCTTC. V usage is TRBV25-1 and J usage is TRBJ1-2; D remains ambiguous. The V gene's germline CDR1 is MGHDK and CDR2 SYGVNS. The CDR3 consists of 14 residues. Trimming left V 4 bases short and J 5 bases short, with 14 bases between.

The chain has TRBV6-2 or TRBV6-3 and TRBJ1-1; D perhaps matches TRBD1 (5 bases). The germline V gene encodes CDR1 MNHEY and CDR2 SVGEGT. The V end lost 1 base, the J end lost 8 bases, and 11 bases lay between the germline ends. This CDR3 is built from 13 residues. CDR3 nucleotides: TGTGCCAGCAGTTACTTGGGGACTGGAGAAGCTTTCTTT. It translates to CASSYLGTGEAFF.

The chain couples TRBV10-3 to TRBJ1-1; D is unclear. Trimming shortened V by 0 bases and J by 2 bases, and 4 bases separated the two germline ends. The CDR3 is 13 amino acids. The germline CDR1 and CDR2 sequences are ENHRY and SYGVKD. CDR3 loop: CAISESLNTEAFF. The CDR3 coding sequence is TGTGCCATCAGTGAGTCCCTAAACACTGAAGCTTTCTTT.

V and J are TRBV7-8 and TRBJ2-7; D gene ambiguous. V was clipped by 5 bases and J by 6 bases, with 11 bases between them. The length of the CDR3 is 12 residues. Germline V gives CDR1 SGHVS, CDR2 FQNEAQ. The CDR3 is CASSQPRFEQYF. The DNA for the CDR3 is TGTGCCAGCAGCCAGCCCCGGTTCGAGCAGTACTTC. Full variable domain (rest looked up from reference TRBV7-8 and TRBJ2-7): GAGVSQSPRYKVAKRGQDVALRCDPISGHVSLFWYQQALGQGPEFLTYFQNEAQLDKSGLPSDRFFAERPEGSVSTLKIQRTQQEDSAVYLCASSQPRFEQYFGPGTRLTVT.

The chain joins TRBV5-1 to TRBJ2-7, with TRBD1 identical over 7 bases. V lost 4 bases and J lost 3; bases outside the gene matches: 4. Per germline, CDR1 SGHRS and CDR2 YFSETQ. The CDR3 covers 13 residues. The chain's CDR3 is CASSPTGNYEQYF. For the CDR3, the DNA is TGCGCCAGCAGCCCGACAGGGAACTACGAGCAGTACTTC. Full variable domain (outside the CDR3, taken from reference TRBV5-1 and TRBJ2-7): KAGVTQTPRYLIKTRGQQVTLSCSPISGHRSVSWYQQTPGQGLQFLFEYFSETQRNKGNFPGRFSGRQFSNSRSEMNVSTLELGDSALYLCASSPTGNYEQYFGPGTRLTVT.

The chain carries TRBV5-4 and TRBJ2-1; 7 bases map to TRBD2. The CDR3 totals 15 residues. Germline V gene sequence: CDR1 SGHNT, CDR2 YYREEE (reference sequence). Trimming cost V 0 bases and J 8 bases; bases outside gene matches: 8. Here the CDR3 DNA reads TGTGCCAGCAGCTTGGGAGCGGGGAGCGCCCATGAGCAGTTCTTC. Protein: CASSLGAGSAHEQFF. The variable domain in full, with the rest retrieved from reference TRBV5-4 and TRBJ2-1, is ETGVTQSPTHLIKTRGQQVTLRCSSQSGHNTVSWYQQALGQGPQFIFQYYREEENGRGNFPPRFSGLQFPNYSSELNVNALELDDSALYLCASSLGAGSAHEQFFGPGTRLTVL.

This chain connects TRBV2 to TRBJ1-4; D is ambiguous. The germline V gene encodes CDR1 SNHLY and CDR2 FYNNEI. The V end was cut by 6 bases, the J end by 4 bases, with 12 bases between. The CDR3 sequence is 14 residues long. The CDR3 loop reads CASRSSSLNEKLFF. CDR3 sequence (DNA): TGTGCCAGCAGAAGTAGCAGCCTTAATGAAAAACTGTTTTTT.

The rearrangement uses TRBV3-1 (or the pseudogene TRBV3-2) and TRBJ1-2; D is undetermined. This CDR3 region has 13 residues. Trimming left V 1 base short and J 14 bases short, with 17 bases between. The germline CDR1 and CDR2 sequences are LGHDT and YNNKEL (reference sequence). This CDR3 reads CASSQASTVRGTF. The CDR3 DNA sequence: TGTGCCAGCAGCCAAGCTAGTACGGTTCGGGGAACCTTC.